Detailed here is one T cell receptor (beta chain). Its matching antigen is unknown. Lacking the conserved final phenylalanine or tryptophan, this CDR3 likely reflects a read error. These data belong to a study of blood T cells in healthy people across ages. Study-level points and caveats: Roughly linear declines in TCR beta diversity per million T cells occurred with age.

V lost 2 bases and J 5 bases, leaving 18 bases between the germline ends. Germline V gene lookup returns CDR1 SGHDN and CDR2 FVKESK. The CDR3 consists of 16 residues. Those donating, healthy Caucasian individuals from Russia, were aged roughly 6 to 100. A sample-barcoded 5' primer and a J-beta primer mix were used in a second PCR of roughly 6 to 12 cycles. TCRdb re-derived calls from the 5' RACE reads in MiXCR, one entry per CDR3 protein. This table has 700,000 or so distinct CDR3 sequences, around 38% appearing once. This receptor was taken from a man older than 75 in good health. The chain employs TRBV14 and TRBJ2-5; either TRBD1 or TRBD2 may supply D (5 bases each). The sample taken for sequencing was blood. The chain's CDR3 is CASSQRLGQGDETQYL. In nucleotides, the CDR3 is TGTGCCAGCAGCCAACGGTTAGGGCAGGGAGATGAGACCCAGTACTTA.